This T cell receptor (beta chain) was recorded in a study of OX40 agonist ivuxolimab in advanced cancers. Study-level background: Partial responses were observed in three patients, of whom one had hepatocellular carcinoma and two had cutaneous melanoma.

V lost 5 bases and J lost 9, with 14 bases in between. The CDR3 is 14 residues long. The germline V gene has CDR1 SGHVS and CDR2 FNYEAQ. Assay used: immunoSEQ multiplex PCR; TCRdb lists only in-frame clones, some missing. Of about 68,000 clones in the sample, under 90% were seen once. The origin of this receptor is an adult with an advanced solid tumor such as melanoma, head and neck, liver or kidney cancer. The J gene is TRBJ1-6, the V gene TRBV7-6; possible D gene TRBD1, 6 bases. The input for sequencing was CD4+ or CD8+ T cells sorted from blood, taken in a trial of the OX40 agonist ivuxolimab. CDR3 coding DNA: TGTGCCAGCAGCGCCGATGGGGGCGTTTCACCCCTCCACTTT. Protein sequence: CASSADGGVSPLHF.